Listed here is a single T cell receptor (beta chain). Its antigen specificity is not known. Base qualities are not at hand, and no much larger clone is one base apart. The immunoSEQ hsTCRB v3.0 assay was used at survey level resolution to sequence the TRB variable region. The targeted TRB sequencing depth was roughly 40,000-50,000 T-cell genomes per sample. Pooled TRB libraries were sequenced on an Illumina MiSeq with a v3 150-cycle kit. The source study handled its data this way. Analysis of repertoires was carried out in R inside a reproducible Nextflow workflow spanning QC, data transformation and analysis. LymphoSeq2, an R package for exploring AIRR-Seq data, was used to implement custom analyses. A handful of samples that yielded fewer than 5000 total TRB sequences were excluded, so that approximately 200 HIV repertoires were analyzed. Of the roughly 180 retained HIV repertoires, roughly 61 were collected before and 129 after ART initiation. Repertoires were downsampled to 5000 TRB nucleotide sequences, with summary statistics averaged over 100 downsampling iterations. Only TRB sequences with CDR3 regions of at least seven amino acids were retained for analysis. A Shannon entropy-derived clonality score and the Gini coefficient were used to measure diversity. In repertoire networks, the top 5000 CDR3 amino acid sequences were linked whenever an edit distance of one separated two sequences. For TRB CDR3 amino acid sequences, antigen specificity groups and MHC restriction were predicted with GLIPH2. Known CMV, EBV, HIV or tissue antigen associations were flagged by matching CDR3 amino acid sequences against VDJdb and McPAS-TCR. Pre-ART, post-ART and control groups were compared with Wilcoxon signed-rank tests and Holm-Bonferroni correction. As stored in TCRdb, this immuneACCESS dataset retains in-frame rearrangements with V and J assigned. A fraction of the clones does not appear; measured against another copy, unresolved V genes explain less than half of the discrepancy, and the remainder lacks a known reason. V and J calls and clone size follow that table, whereas D and trimming were derived from the DNA. The sample table records about 25,000 clones; 80% to 90% of these occur just once. Approximately 16% of the sample is taken by the ten largest.

This sample is drawn from a study of long-term antiretroviral therapy in people with HIV (dated by TCRdb to about 2022). Study-wide context: The earliest samples were collected approximately a decade before the 2015 WHO recommendation for immediate ART, a period when ART was typically delayed until CD4 counts fell. A retrospective serial study tested whether ART initiation and durable HIV suppression were associated with changes in peripheral blood TRB repertoire composition and diversity. Of the roughly 30 participants with HIV, some 12 were female. No cross-contamination during QIAcube processing was shown when test extractions of a monoclonal T-cell line were performed alongside roughly 30 polyclonal samples. From fewer than 35 adults with confirmed HIV infection, the cohort provided around 180 cryopreserved PBMC samples, gathered serially across a mean of around six years (range 1-12).

Participants were included only if at least one PBMC sample before ART initiation and at least two post-ART samples were available. All participants with HIV were treated in the United States of America. Before DNA extraction, cryopreserved samples of roughly 0.9-10 million PBMC were thawed and then washed. At the time of the earliest PBMC sample for each participant with HIV, ages ranged from about 20 to 54 years. PBMC samples were contributed by each participant from 1-4 timepoints before ART initiation and 2-8 timepoints after ART initiation, with a median of 7 samples. Serial HIV viral load, CD4+ T-cell count, ART history and demographic data were obtained for every participant. Genomic DNA was extracted from unsorted PBMC with a Qiagen kit on a QIAcube, processed in batches of 12 samples. What the study reported, not specific to this receptor: Starting ART was linked to a significant rise in TRB diversity, yet even with long-term ART the diversity remained significantly lower than in transplant donor controls. Because PBMC availability was limited, only the TCR beta chain was sequenced, with no alpha chain pairing. The repertoire was dominated across all time points by expanded TRB clones identified before ART initiation, although this dominance was seen to fluctuate and to decrease in many PLHIV after ART. The samples span the years 2004 to 2017, and the ART regimens used may be less effective than current regimens. Because cell numbers in pre-ART samples were limited, unsorted PBMC were profiled instead of sorted CD4+ and CD8+ T cells. Inferences about post-ART repertoire changes are limited because no data were available on ART adherence, viral resistance or therapy changes. Narrower CDR3 length ranges were observed in HIV repertoires than in controls, and an antigen-experienced repertoire with only a slight naive shift after ART was suggested by the network structure.

This receptor was identified in a man over 45 with HIV. Sequencing used unsorted PBMCs, obtained 1.2 years after starting antiretroviral therapy.

The nucleotide sequence is TGTGCCAGCAGCCTGAGGGAGGTAACAGGGGGCTACACCTTC. This sequence encodes CASSLREVTGGYTF. This receptor chain uses TRBV7-9 and TRBJ1-2; a tentative D call is TRBD1 (6 bases match). Its CDR3 holds 14 amino acids, cysteine through phenylalanine. CDR3 DNA only is kept here, 42 bases in frame from base 1. Trimming removed 5 bases from V and 8 bases from J, leaving 18 bases between the germline ends. CDR1 and CDR2 are read off the germline V gene (reference sequence) as SEHNR and FQNEAQ.